The entry below gives a single TCR beta chain sequence along with its context. The data originate from a study of T cells after yellow fever vaccination. TCRdb processed the 5' RACE reads anew with MiXCR; each CDR3 protein has one entry. Of almost 600,000 distinct CDR3 sequences in the sample, approximately 13% were seen once. Trimming stripped 7 bases from V and 7 bases from J, with 16 bases between. This CDR3 contains 14 residues. The sequencing here drew on PBMCs, taken on the day of the yellow fever booster vaccination. The chain couples TRBV12-3 or TRBV12-4 to TRBJ2-2; D not certain. The receptor was isolated from a man aged 25-40 years who received the YFV17D yellow fever vaccine. The CDR3 region has the DNA TGTGCCAGCACCACCCTAAGAGTTGACGGGGAGCTGTTTTTT. It is translated as CASTTLRVDGELFF.